The 28 T cell receptor beta chains presented below share a single source sample, sequenced in a study of Ad26.COV2.S vaccination and SARS-CoV-2 variants. The data were produced by immunoSEQ multiplex PCR, yet TCRdb's version contains in-frame clones alone and is incomplete. The sample holds 400,000 to 500,000 clones, 75% to 90% seen once. Treatment noted: 19 received Ad26.COV2.S at low or high dose, single or two shots; several received placebo; per-sample allocation not given. The study sampled participants on day 63 after the first vaccine or placebo injection. Here the sequenced sample was peripheral blood, taken in a trial of Ad26.COV2.S vaccine versus placebo. The receptor set was obtained from a person between 18 and 60 years old who received the Ad26.COV2.S COVID-19 vaccine or a placebo.

The CDR3 sequence: CASSFEGFSYNEQFF. Here the CDR3 DNA reads TGTGCCAGCAGCTTTGAGGGGTTCTCCTACAATGAGCAGTTCTTC. This rearrangement joins TRBV11-1 to TRBJ2-1; tentatively, D is TRBD1 or TRBD2 (5 bases each). Trimming removed 3 bases at V and 0 bases at J, with 9 bases between. Per the germline V gene, CDR1 is SGHAT and CDR2 is FQDESV (reference sequence). This CDR3 is 15 amino acids long.

The chain has TRBV7-9 and TRBJ2-5; D may be TRBD1 or TRBD2 (5 bases each). In germline, CDR1 is SEHNR, CDR2 FQNEAQ (reference sequence). The CDR3 has 17 amino acids. With 8 bases removed from V and 5 bases from J, the gap between germline ends came to 27 bases. In DNA form, the CDR3 reads TGTGCCAGCGTCAGAGGGGCCGCTCCTTTTGCTCGGGAGACCCAGTACTTC. Protein sequence: CASVRGAAPFARETQYF.

The rearrangement links TRBV5-1 to TRBJ2-3; a weak D match, TRBD2 (7 bases). Germline V lookup: CDR1 SGHRS, CDR2 YFSETQ. The V gene lost 0 bases and the J gene lost 4 bases, with 12 bases spanning the gap. This CDR3 is built from 15 residues. CDR3 in amino acids: CASSLVLGGADTQYF. In nucleotides, the CDR3 is TGCGCCAGCAGCTTGGTTCTAGGGGGGGCAGATACGCAGTATTTT.

The chain uses TRBV5-6 and TRBJ1-1; no reliable D call. Germline CDR1 and CDR2: SGHDT and YYEEEE. This CDR3 contains 16 residues. V was trimmed by 3 bases and J by 5 bases, leaving 20 bases between them. The CDR3 here is CASSSSGPRVRTEAFF. The CDR3 nucleotides read TGTGCCAGCAGCTCTTCCGGGCCCCGGGTGAGGACTGAAGCTTTCTTT.

The chain joins TRBV11-2 to TRBJ2-7, with a possible D match to TRBD2 (5 bases). The V gene's germline CDR1 is SGHAT and CDR2 FQNNGV. This CDR3 contains 14 residues. With 5 bases removed from V and 5 bases from J, the gap between germline ends came to 16 bases. The CDR3 region is CASSRLAGIHEQYV. In DNA, the CDR3 is TGTGCCAGCAGCCGCCTTGCCGGGATACACGAGCAGTACGTC.

This clone was observed a few times. The rearrangement joins TRBV30 to TRBJ1-1, with D perhaps TRBD1 (6 bases). The CDR3 contains 11 residues. CDR1 and CDR2 (germline): GTSNPN, SVGIG (reference sequence). Deletions cut 8 bases from V and 4 bases from J, with 11 bases between. The CDR3 DNA reads as TGTGCCCGGCTAGGGGGCACTGAAGCTTTCTTT. It translates to CARLGGTEAFF.

V is TRBV7-7 and J is TRBJ2-2; tentative D call: TRBD2 (5 bases). Germline values: CDR1 SSHAT, CDR2 FNYEAQ (reference sequence). The V and J ends lost 5 bases and 4 bases respectively, with 20 bases between them. The CDR3 spans 17 residues. This CDR3 reads CASSPRAPAGGTGELFF. In DNA form, the CDR3 reads TGTGCCAGCAGCCCCCGGGCCCCGGCGGGCGGCACCGGGGAGCTGTTTTTT. The full variable domain, with the rest looked up from reference TRBV7-7 and TRBJ2-2, is GAGVSQSPRYKVTKRGQDVTLRCDPISSHATLYWYQQALGQGPEFLTYFNYEAQPDKSGLPSDRFSAERPEGSISTLTIQRTEQRDSAMYRCASSPRAPAGGTGELFFGEGSRLTVL.

The V and J genes are TRBV4-2 and TRBJ2-7, with 12 bases identical to TRBD2. Trimming at V came to 1 base and at J to 2 bases, leaving 0 bases not matched to a gene. Per the germline V gene, CDR1 is LGHNA and CDR2 is YNFKEQ. This CDR3 is 15 amino acids long. CDR3 amino acids: CASSQGLAGAYEQYV. CDR3 bases: TGTGCCAGCAGCCAAGGACTAGCGGGAGCCTACGAGCAGTACGTC.

The chain links TRBV9 to TRBJ1-4; D uncertain. In germline, CDR1 is SGDLS, CDR2 YYNGEE. Trimming stripped 2 bases from V and 5 bases from J, with 10 bases between. The CDR3 is 14 residues long. CDR3 loop: CASSVEGFNEKLFF. Here the CDR3 DNA reads TGTGCCAGCAGCGTCGAAGGGTTCAATGAAAAACTGTTTTTT. The full variable domain, with the rest looked up from reference TRBV9 and TRBJ1-4, is DSGVTQTPKHLITATGQRVTLRCSPRSGDLSVYWYQQSLDQGLQFLIQYYNGEERAKGNILERFSAQQFPDLHSELNLSSLELGDSALYFCASSVEGFNEKLFFGSGTQLSVL.

The rearrangement links TRBV4-2 to TRBJ2-3; the match to TRBD2 covers 14 bases. The CDR3 consists of 16 residues. The J segment lost 5 bases and the V segment lost 4 bases, leaving 5 bases of the junction unmatched. Germline lookup yields CDR1 LGHNA and CDR2 YNFKEQ. CDR3 residues: CASSRGTSGSRDTQYF. In nucleotides, the CDR3 is TGTGCCAGCAGCCGGGGGACTAGCGGGAGTCGAGATACGCAGTATTTT.

The gene calls are TRBV3-1 (or the pseudogene TRBV3-2) and TRBJ1-4; D might be TRBD1 (6 bases). CDR3 length: 14 residues. Germline CDR1 and CDR2: LGHDT and YNNKEL (reference sequence). V shed 4 bases and J shed 6 bases, with 12 bases lying between them. CDR3 in amino acids: CASSRRQVDEKLFF. The CDR3 DNA sequence: TGTGCCAGCAGCCGTAGACAGGTGGATGAAAAACTGTTTTTT.

The chain couples TRBV7-6 to TRBJ2-5; D unresolved. Germline assignment: CDR1 SGHVS and CDR2 FNYEAQ. V was shortened by 1 base and J by 1 base, with 22 bases between the two germline ends. This CDR3 comprises 19 residues. CDR3 in DNA: TGTGCCAGCAGCTTAGAGAGCCACTACCGTAGGGTAACCCAAGAGACCCAGTACTTC. Translating it yields CASSLESHYRRVTQETQYF.

The chain is built from TRBV27 and TRBJ2-3; D call uncertain. The germline V and J ends were trimmed by 5 bases and 2 bases, with 11 bases remaining between them. The CDR3 runs 14 residues. Looked up from germline, CDR1 is MNHEY and CDR2 is SMNVEV (reference sequence). The CDR3 sequence: CASSDSHPTDTQYF. In nucleotides, the CDR3 is TGTGCCAGCAGTGATTCTCACCCCACAGATACGCAGTATTTT.

J is TRBJ2-7 and V is TRBV12-3 or TRBV12-4; D may be TRBD1 (5 bases). This CDR3 contains 13 residues. V lost 3 bases and J lost 5, with 11 bases in between. The CDR3 loop is CASSLTTAHEQYF. CDR3 coding DNA: TGTGCCAGCAGTTTGACGACAGCACACGAGCAGTACTTC.

The chain employs TRBV7-9 and TRBJ1-1; D is unresolved. The CDR3 runs to 15 residues. Germline-derived CDR1 and CDR2 are SEHNR and FQNEAQ (reference sequence). The V and J ends lost 3 bases and 0 bases respectively, with 11 bases between them. The CDR3 region has the DNA TGTGCCAGCAGCTTTAGGACGGACTTGAACACTGAAGCTTTCTTT. Its protein product is CASSFRTDLNTEAFF.

This chain uses TRBV7-8 with TRBJ1-1; 7 nucleotides align to TRBD1. The J segment lost 3 bases and the V segment lost 5 bases, leaving 0 bases of the junction unmatched. Looked up from germline, CDR1 is SGHVS and CDR2 is FQNEAQ. The CDR3 length is 12 residues. CDR3 protein: CASSQGDTEAFF. The DNA for the CDR3 is TGTGCCAGCAGCCAGGGGGACACTGAAGCTTTCTTT.

This chain connects TRBV4-1 to TRBJ2-1; D ambiguous. The CDR3 extends over 14 amino acids. The germline CDR1 and CDR2 sequences are MGHRA and YSYEKL. Trimming pared 0 bases from V and 10 bases from J, leaving 13 bases between. The CDR3 DNA reads TGCGCCAGCAGCCAAGACTTGAGCGCGGAGGAGCAGTTCTTC. Its protein product is CASSQDLSAEEQFF.

This clone was seen a single time. The CDR3 sequence: CASSIMPTVGNQPQHF. DNA of the CDR3: TGTGCCAGTAGTATAATGCCGACCGTGGGCAATCAGCCCCAGCATTTT. The rearrangement uses TRBV19 and TRBJ1-5; D gene unclear. Germline-derived CDR1 and CDR2 are LNHDA and SQIVND (reference sequence). The V end was cut by 2 bases, the J end by 2 bases, with 13 bases between. The CDR3 is 16 residues long.

The chain combines TRBV30 with TRBJ2-2; D unresolved. The CDR3 extends over 13 amino acids. V shed 5 bases and J shed 2 bases, with 9 bases lying between them. Germline loops: CDR1 GTSNPN, CDR2 SVGIG (reference sequence). CDR3: CAWVHRNTGELFF. In DNA, the CDR3 is TGTGCCTGGGTCCATCGTAACACCGGGGAGCTGTTTTTT.

The J gene is TRBJ1-4, the V gene TRBV7-9; TRBD1 aligns across 8 bases. V was clipped by 5 bases and J by 6 bases; unmatched bases: 5. The CDR3 is 14 amino acids. Looked up from germline, CDR1 is SEHNR and CDR2 is FQNEAQ (reference sequence). The CDR3 region has the DNA TGTGCCAGCAGCCCGACAGGGGACTATGAAAAACTGTTTTTT. This translates into CASSPTGDYEKLFF.

The chain has TRBV9 and TRBJ1-2, with TRBD1 as a possible D gene (5 bases). The CDR3 is 15 amino acids. The germline V and J ends were trimmed by 4 bases and 2 bases, with 15 bases remaining between them. The germline V gene encodes CDR1 SGDLS and CDR2 YYNGEE. This CDR3 reads CASSPRTWENYGYTF. CDR3 coding DNA: TGTGCCAGCAGCCCCAGGACATGGGAGAACTATGGCTACACCTTC.

The chain links TRBV24-1 to TRBJ2-1; TRBD1 or TRBD2 may be the D gene (5 bases each). Looked up from germline, CDR1 is KGHDR and CDR2 is SFDVKD. V shed 1 base and J shed 9 bases, with 9 bases lying between them. This CDR3 region has 13 residues. DNA of the CDR3: TGTGCCACCAGTGATTTCGACGGGGCTGAGCAGTTCTTC. Protein product: CATSDFDGAEQFF.

The chain joins TRBV6-5 to TRBJ1-1; possibly TRBD1 for D (6 bases). Trimming took 10 bases from V and 0 from J, leaving 12 bases between them. CDR1 MNHEY and CDR2 SVGAGI come from the germline V gene. The CDR3 consists of 13 residues. The CDR3 loop is CATPDRMNTEAFF. DNA for the CDR3: TGTGCCACCCCGGACAGAATGAACACTGAAGCTTTCTTT.

The chain recombines TRBV29-1 with TRBJ1-4, with D possibly matching TRBD1 (5 bases). CDR3 size: 13 residues. Germline CDR1 and CDR2: SQVTM and ANQGSEA. The germline V and J ends were trimmed by 4 bases and 6 bases, with 12 bases remaining between them. The CDR3: CSVVVRGDEKLFF. CDR3 DNA sequence: TGCAGCGTTGTTGTAAGGGGAGATGAAAAACTGTTTTTT. Using reference TRBV29-1 and TRBJ1-4 for the parts outside the CDR3, the full variable domain is SAVISQKPSRDICQRGTSLTIQCQVDSQVTMMFWYRQQPGQSLTLIATANQGSEATYESGFVIDKFPISRPNLTFSTLTVSNMSPEDSSIYLCSVVVRGDEKLFFGSGTQLSVL.

The V call is TRBV5-4, the J call TRBJ1-2; D not resolved. The CDR3 sequence is 13 residues long. Germline V CDR1 and CDR2: SGHNT, YYREEE (reference sequence). The ends were cut back, 4 bases at V and 5 bases at J, with 12 bases in the middle. This CDR3 reads CASSPNGGYGYTF. CDR3 nucleotide sequence: TGTGCCAGCAGCCCGAACGGTGGGTATGGCTACACCTTC.

This clone showed up just once. The chain employs TRBV7-2 and TRBJ2-5; 11 bases are shared with TRBD1. Trimming took 5 bases from V and 2 from J; bases not matched to a gene: 4. This CDR3 contains 15 residues. Germline V gene lookup returns CDR1 SGHTA and CDR2 FQGNSA. CDR3 DNA sequence: TGTGCCAGCAGCCGGGACAGGGGGACACAAGAGACCCAGTACTTC. Residues: CASSRDRGTQETQYF.

V usage is TRBV7-2 and J usage is TRBJ2-1; D gene uncertain. In germline, CDR1 is SGHTA, CDR2 FQGNSA. CDR3 length equals 13 residues. Between the trimmed V and J ends, which lost 1 base and 7 bases, there was a span of 8 bases. Here the CDR3 DNA reads TGTGCCAGCAGCTTAGTCATAGGTAATGAGCAGTTCTTC. This codes for CASSLVIGNEQFF.

The J gene is TRBJ2-2, the V gene TRBV7-9; 7 bases fit TRBD1. CDR3 length: 16 amino acids. CDR1 and CDR2 (germline): SEHNR, FQNEAQ (reference sequence). V shed 4 bases and J 6 bases; nucleotides not matched to a gene: 11. The CDR3: CASSSPAGGSPGELFF. In DNA form, the CDR3 reads TGTGCCAGCAGCTCCCCGGCAGGGGGATCTCCCGGGGAGCTGTTTTTT.